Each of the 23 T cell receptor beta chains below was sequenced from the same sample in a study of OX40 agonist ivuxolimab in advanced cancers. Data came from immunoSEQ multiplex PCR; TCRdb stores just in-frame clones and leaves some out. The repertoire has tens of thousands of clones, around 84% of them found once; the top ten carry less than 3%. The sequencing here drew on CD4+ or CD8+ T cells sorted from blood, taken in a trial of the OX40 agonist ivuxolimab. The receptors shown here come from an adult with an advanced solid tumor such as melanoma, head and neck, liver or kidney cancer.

This CDR3 reads CASSTEETQYF. The CDR3 DNA follows: TGTGCCAGCAGCACTGAGGAGACCCAGTACTTC. The J gene is TRBJ2-5, the V gene TRBV7-2; D remains ambiguous. V was trimmed by 5 bases and J by 5 bases, leaving 6 bases between them. CDR3 length: 11 amino acids. Germline values: CDR1 SGHTA, CDR2 FQGNSA.

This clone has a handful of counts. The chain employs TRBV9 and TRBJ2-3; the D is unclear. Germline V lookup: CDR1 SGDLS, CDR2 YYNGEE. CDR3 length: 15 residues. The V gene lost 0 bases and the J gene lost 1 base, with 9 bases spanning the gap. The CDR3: CASSVGQDGTDTQYF. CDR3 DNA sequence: TGTGCCAGCAGCGTAGGCCAGGACGGCACAGATACGCAGTATTTT.

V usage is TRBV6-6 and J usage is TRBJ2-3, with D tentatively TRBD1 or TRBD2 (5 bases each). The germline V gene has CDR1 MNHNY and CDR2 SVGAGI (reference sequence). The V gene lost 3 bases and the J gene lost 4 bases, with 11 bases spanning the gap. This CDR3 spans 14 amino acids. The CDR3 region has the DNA TGTGCCAGCAGTTATAGGGACCGCTCAGATACGCAGTATTTT. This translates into CASSYRDRSDTQYF.

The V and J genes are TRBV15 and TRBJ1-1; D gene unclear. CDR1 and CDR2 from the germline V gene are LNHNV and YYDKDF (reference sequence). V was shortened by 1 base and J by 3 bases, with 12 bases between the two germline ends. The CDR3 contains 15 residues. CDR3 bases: TGTGCCACCAGCAGAGGGATTGGAGTTTACACTGAAGCTTTCTTT. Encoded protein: CATSRGIGVYTEAFF.

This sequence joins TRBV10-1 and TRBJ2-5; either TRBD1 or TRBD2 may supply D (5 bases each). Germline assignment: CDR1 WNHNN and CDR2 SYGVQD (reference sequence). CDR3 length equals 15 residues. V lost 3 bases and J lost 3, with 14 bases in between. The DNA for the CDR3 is TGCGCCAGCAGTGAAGGGGACGCCACAAAAGAGACCCAGTACTTC. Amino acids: CASSEGDATKETQYF.

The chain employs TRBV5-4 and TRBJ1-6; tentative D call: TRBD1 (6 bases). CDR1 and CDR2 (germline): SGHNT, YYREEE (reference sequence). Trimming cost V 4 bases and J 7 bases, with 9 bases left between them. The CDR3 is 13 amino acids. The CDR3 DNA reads TGTGCCAGCAGCCGGACAGACAATTCACCCCTCCACTTT. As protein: CASSRTDNSPLHF.

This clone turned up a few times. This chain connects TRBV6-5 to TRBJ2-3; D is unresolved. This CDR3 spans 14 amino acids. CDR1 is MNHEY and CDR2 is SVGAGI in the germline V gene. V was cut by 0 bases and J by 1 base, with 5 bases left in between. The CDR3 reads CASSYSGGTDTQYF. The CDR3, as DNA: TGTGCCAGCAGTTACTCTGGGGGCACAGATACGCAGTATTTT.

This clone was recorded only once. DNA for the CDR3: TGTGCCAGTAGTATAGGGCAGGGGTGGAATACGCAGTATTTT. As protein: CASSIGQGWNTQYF. The chain couples TRBV19 to TRBJ2-3; D may be TRBD1 (6 bases). The V and J ends lost 1 base and 7 bases respectively, with 12 bases between them. The CDR3 contains 14 residues. The V gene's germline CDR1 is LNHDA and CDR2 SQIVND (reference sequence). Full variable domain (missing parts from reference TRBV19 and TRBJ2-3): DGGITQSPKYLFRKEGQNVTLSCEQNLNHDAMYWYRQDPGQGLRLIYYSQIVNDFQKGDIAEGYSVSREKKESFPLTVTSAQKNPTAFYLCASSIGQGWNTQYFGPGTRLTVL.

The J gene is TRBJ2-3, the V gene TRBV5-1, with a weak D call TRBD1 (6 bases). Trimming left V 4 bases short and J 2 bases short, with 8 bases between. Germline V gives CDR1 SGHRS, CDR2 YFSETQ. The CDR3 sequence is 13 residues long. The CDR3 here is CASSMGATDTQYF. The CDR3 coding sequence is TGCGCCAGCAGCATGGGGGCCACAGATACGCAGTATTTT. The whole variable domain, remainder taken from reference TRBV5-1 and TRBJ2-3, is KAGVTQTPRYLIKTRGQQVTLSCSPISGHRSVSWYQQTPGQGLQFLFEYFSETQRNKGNFPGRFSGRQFSNSRSEMNVSTLELGDSALYLCASSMGATDTQYFGPGTRLTVL.

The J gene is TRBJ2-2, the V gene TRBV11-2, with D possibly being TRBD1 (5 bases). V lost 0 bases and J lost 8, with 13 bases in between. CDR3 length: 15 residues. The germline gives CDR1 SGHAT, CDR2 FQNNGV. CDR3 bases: TGTGCCAGCAGCTTAGATGACAGAACCTATGGGGAGCTGTTTTTT. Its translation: CASSLDDRTYGELFF.

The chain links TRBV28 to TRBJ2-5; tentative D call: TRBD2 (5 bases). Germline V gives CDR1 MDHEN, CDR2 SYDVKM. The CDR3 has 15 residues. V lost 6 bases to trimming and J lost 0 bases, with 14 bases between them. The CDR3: CASRLAGADQETQYF. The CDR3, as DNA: TGTGCCAGCAGGCTTGCGGGCGCGGACCAAGAGACCCAGTACTTC.

In DNA, the CDR3 is TGTGCCAGCAGCTTAGGCATGAACACTGAAGCTTTCTTT. Protein sequence: CASSLGMNTEAFF. This chain uses TRBV11-2 with TRBJ1-1, with D unclear. Germline values: CDR1 SGHAT, CDR2 FQNNGV. The CDR3 is 13 residues long. V gave up 1 base and J gave up 0 bases, with 3 bases separating them.

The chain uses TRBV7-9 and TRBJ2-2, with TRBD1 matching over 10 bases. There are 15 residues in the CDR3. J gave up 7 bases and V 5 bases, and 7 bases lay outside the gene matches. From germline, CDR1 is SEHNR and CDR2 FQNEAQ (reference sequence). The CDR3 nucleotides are TGTGCCAGCAGCCCGCAGGGACAGGGGAACGGGGAGCTGTTTTTT. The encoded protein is CASSPQGQGNGELFF.

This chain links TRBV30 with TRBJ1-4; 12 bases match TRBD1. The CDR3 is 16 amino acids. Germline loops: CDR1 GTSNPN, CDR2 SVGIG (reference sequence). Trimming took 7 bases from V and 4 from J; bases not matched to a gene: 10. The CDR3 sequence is CASSPGQGASNEKLFF. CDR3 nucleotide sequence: TGTGCCTCATCCCCGGGACAGGGGGCAAGTAATGAAAAACTGTTTTTT.

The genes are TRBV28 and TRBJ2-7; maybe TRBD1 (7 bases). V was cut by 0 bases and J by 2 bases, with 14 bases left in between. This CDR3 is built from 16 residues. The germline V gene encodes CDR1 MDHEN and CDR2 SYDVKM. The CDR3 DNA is TGTGCCAGCAGTTTATGGTCAGGGGGGTACCCCTACGAGCAGTACTTC. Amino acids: CASSLWSGGYPYEQYF.

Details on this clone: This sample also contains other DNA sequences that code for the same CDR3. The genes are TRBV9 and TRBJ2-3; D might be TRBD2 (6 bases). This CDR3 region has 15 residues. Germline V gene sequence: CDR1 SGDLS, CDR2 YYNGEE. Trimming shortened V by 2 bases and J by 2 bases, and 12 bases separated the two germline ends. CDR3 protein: CASSVGGVYTDTQYF. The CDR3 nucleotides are TGTGCCAGCAGCGTGGGCGGGGTTTACACAGATACGCAGTATTTT.

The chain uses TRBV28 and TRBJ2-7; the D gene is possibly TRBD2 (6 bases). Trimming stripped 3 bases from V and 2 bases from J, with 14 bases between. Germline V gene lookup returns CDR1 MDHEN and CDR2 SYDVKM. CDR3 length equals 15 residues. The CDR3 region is CASSFGGTGTYEQYV. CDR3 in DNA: TGTGCCAGCAGTTTTGGAGGGACGGGGACCTACGAGCAGTACGTC.

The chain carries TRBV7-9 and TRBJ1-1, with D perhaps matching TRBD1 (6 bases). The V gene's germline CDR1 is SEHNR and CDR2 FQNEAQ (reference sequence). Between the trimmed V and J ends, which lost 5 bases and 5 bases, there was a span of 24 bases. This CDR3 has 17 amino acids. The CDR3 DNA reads TGTGCCAGCAGCCCGGGTGAGGGGGGGCTAAGGGAAACTGAAGCTTTCTTT. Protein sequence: CASSPGEGGLRETEAFF.

The CDR3 here is CASSPGFSTEAFF. CDR3 sequence (DNA): TGTGCCAGCAGCCCGGGTTTCAGCACTGAAGCTTTCTTT. The chain links TRBV11-2 to TRBJ1-1, with D unresolved. CDR1 and CDR2 from the germline V gene are SGHAT and FQNNGV. This CDR3 is 13 amino acids long. Trimming shortened V by 5 bases and J by 4 bases, and 11 bases separated the two germline ends.

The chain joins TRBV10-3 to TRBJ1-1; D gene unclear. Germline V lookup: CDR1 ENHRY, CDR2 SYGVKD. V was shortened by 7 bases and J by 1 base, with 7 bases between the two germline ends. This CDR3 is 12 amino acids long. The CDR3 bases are TGTGCCATCACCCAACCGAACACTGAAGCTTTCTTT. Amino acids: CAITQPNTEAFF.

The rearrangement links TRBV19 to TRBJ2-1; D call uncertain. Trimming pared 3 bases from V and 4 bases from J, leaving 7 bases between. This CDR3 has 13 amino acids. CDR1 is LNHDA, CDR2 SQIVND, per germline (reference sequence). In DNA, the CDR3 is TGTGCCAGTAGTATCTCTAGTTACAATGAGCAGTTCTTC. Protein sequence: CASSISSYNEQFF.

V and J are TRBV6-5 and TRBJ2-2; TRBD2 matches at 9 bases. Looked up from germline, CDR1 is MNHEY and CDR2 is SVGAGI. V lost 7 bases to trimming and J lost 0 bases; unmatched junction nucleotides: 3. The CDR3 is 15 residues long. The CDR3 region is CASNLAGANTGELFF. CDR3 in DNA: TGTGCCAGCAACTTAGCGGGGGCGAACACCGGGGAGCTGTTTTTT.

For the CDR3, the DNA is TGCGCCAGCAGTGACTCCTGGACGGCCACTGAAGCTTTCTTT. It translates to CASSDSWTATEAFF. This chain uses TRBV10-2 with TRBJ1-1; D is unresolved. Germline CDR1 and CDR2: WSHSY and SAAADI. Trimming took off 3 bases at V and 4 bases at J, with 12 bases between the two ends. The CDR3 sequence is 14 residues long.